These 14 T cell receptor beta chains originate from one sample sequenced in a study of blood T cell repertoires in COVID-19. Only in-frame clones appear in the TCRdb table, and some are missing; sequencing was by immunoSEQ multiplex PCR. The sample has some 110,000 clones, 80% to 90% seen once. Sequencing was performed on peripheral blood. All receptors come from an older woman with acute or convalescent COVID-19.

This clone was seen a few times. This rearrangement joins TRBV19 to TRBJ1-2, with 8 bases that match TRBD1. This CDR3 is built from 14 residues. The germline CDR1 and CDR2 sequences are LNHDA and SQIVND (reference sequence). V was clipped by 3 bases and J by 4 bases; unmatched bases: 4. CDR3 nucleotides: TGTGCCAGTAGTATGGCGGGACAGGCCTATGGCTACACCTTC. As protein: CASSMAGQAYGYTF.

Only one count was recorded for this clone. V usage is TRBV4-1 and J usage is TRBJ2-7, with 8 bases lining up with TRBD1. The CDR3 consists of 15 residues. CDR1 is MGHRA and CDR2 is YSYEKL in the germline V gene. With V trimmed by 1 base and J by 6 bases, 8 bases remained unmatched. The CDR3 coding sequence is TGCGCCAGCAGCCAAGGGACAGGGTGGAGGGGCGAGCAGTACTTC. Translating it yields CASSQGTGWRGEQYF.

This chain uses TRBV5-1 with TRBJ2-7; possible D gene TRBD1, 8 bases. Germline V CDR1 and CDR2: SGHRS, YFSETQ. This CDR3 is 16 amino acids long. V lost 0 bases to trimming and J lost 0 bases, with 13 bases between them. CDR3 bases: TGCGCCAGCAGCTTGGCCGGGGGGACAGGCTCCTACGAGCAGTACTTC. Protein sequence: CASSLAGGTGSYEQYF.

The rearrangement uses TRBV7-9 and TRBJ2-5; 14 positions match TRBD2. Unmatched junction bases numbered 11, after V lost 4 bases and J lost 1 base. This CDR3 comprises 19 residues. CDR1 and CDR2 (germline): SEHNR, FQNEAQ (reference sequence). CDR3 DNA sequence: TGTGCCAGCAGCTCCCCACCGGGACTAGCGGGGGTGCGCCAAGAGACCCAGTACTTC. Protein: CASSSPPGLAGVRQETQYF.

The rearrangement links TRBV18 to TRBJ2-3; D remains ambiguous. The CDR3 contains 15 residues. Trimming took off 2 bases at V and 2 bases at J, with 11 bases between the two ends. Per the germline V gene, CDR1 is KGHSH and CDR2 is LQKENI. CDR3 amino acids: CASSPGFQNTDTQYF. As DNA, the CDR3 is TGTGCCAGCTCACCAGGCTTCCAAAACACAGATACGCAGTATTTT. The full variable domain, completed using reference TRBV18 and TRBJ2-3, is NAGVMQNPRHLVRRRGQEARLRCSPMKGHSHVYWYRQLPEEGLKFMVYLQKENIIDESGMPKERFSAEFPKEGPSILRIQQVVRGDSAAYFCASSPGFQNTDTQYFGPGTRLTVL.

J is TRBJ2-7 and V is TRBV5-1, with D tentatively TRBD2 (6 bases). The CDR3 sequence is 15 residues long. V lost 6 bases and J lost 5, with 21 bases in between. Germline V gene sequence: CDR1 SGHRS, CDR2 YFSETQ. This CDR3 is CASIFTPGPSDEQYF. The CDR3 bases are TGCGCCAGCATCTTTACCCCGGGACCTAGCGACGAGCAGTACTTC.

CDR3 in DNA: TGTGCCTGGGAAGCCGGACTAGCGGGGGAAGAGACCGGGGAGCTGTTTTTT. It translates to CAWEAGLAGEETGELFF. The V call is TRBV30, the J call TRBJ2-2, with 13 bases fitting TRBD2. The germline V gene encodes CDR1 GTSNPN and CDR2 SVGIG (reference sequence). V gave up 5 bases and J gave up 5 bases; unmatched junction bases: 11. The CDR3 contains 17 residues.

This clone appeared a single time. The chain employs TRBV6-1 and TRBJ1-4; 7 positions match TRBD1. Trimming cost V 1 base and J 8 bases; bases outside gene matches: 7. CDR3 length: 15 amino acids. CDR1 and CDR2 (germline): MNHNS, SASEGT. The CDR3 DNA reads TGTGCCAGCAGTGAAGGGAGGGGGCATTGGGAAAAACTGTTTTTT. Residues: CASSEGRGHWEKLFF.

The chain employs TRBV9 and TRBJ1-4; D is uncertain. The V gene lost 4 bases and the J gene lost 2 bases, with 15 bases spanning the gap. The CDR3 has 16 amino acids. The germline gives CDR1 SGDLS, CDR2 YYNGEE. DNA of the CDR3: TGTGCCAGCAGCCCGAGGAGGGCTGGGACTAATGAAAAACTGTTTTTT. Protein sequence: CASSPRRAGTNEKLFF.

The rearrangement uses TRBV10-1 and TRBJ1-1; D possibly corresponds to TRBD1 (5 bases). V lost 0 bases and J lost 6, with 17 bases in between. The germline gives CDR1 WNHNN, CDR2 SYGVQD (reference sequence). CDR3 length equals 16 residues. This CDR3 is CASSESRAGGGAEAFF. CDR3 DNA sequence: TGCGCCAGCAGTGAGTCCCGGGCAGGCGGGGGGGCTGAAGCTTTCTTT.

The V call is TRBV7-2, the J call TRBJ2-3; the D gene is possibly TRBD2 (6 bases). The V end lost 5 bases, the J end lost 2 bases, and 14 bases lay between the germline ends. The CDR3 spans 15 residues. Germline V lookup: CDR1 SGHTA, CDR2 FQGNSA. CDR3 sequence reads: CASSPPTSFTDTQYF. CDR3 coding DNA: TGTGCCAGCAGCCCCCCGACTAGTTTCACAGATACGCAGTATTTT.

The V gene is TRBV19, the J gene TRBJ2-2; TRBD2 might be the D (6 bases). V was cut by 8 bases and J by 1 base, with 14 bases left in between. CDR1 and CDR2 (germline): LNHDA, SQIVND (reference sequence). The CDR3 covers 15 residues. The CDR3 region has the DNA TGTGCCAGTCAACGGGGGATAGAGAACACCGGGGAGCTGTTTTTT. Residues: CASQRGIENTGELFF.

The V call is TRBV9, the J call TRBJ2-1; maybe TRBD1 (6 bases). Germline loops: CDR1 SGDLS, CDR2 YYNGEE. The V and J ends lost 0 bases and 3 bases respectively, with 13 bases between them. CDR3 length: 16 amino acids. Here the CDR3 DNA reads TGTGCCAGCAGCGTAGCCGGGACAACTTACTACAATGAGCAGTTCTTC. Protein product: CASSVAGTTYYNEQFF. Full variable domain (rest looked up from reference TRBV9 and TRBJ2-1): DSGVTQTPKHLITATGQRVTLRCSPRSGDLSVYWYQQSLDQGLQFLIQYYNGEERAKGNILERFSAQQFPDLHSELNLSSLELGDSALYFCASSVAGTTYYNEQFFGPGTRLTVL.

The chain recombines TRBV19 with TRBJ1-2; possible D gene TRBD1, 5 bases. CDR1 LNHDA and CDR2 SQIVND come from the germline V gene (reference sequence). The CDR3 sequence is 14 residues long. V gave up 5 bases and J gave up 3 bases, with 13 bases separating them. The CDR3 spells CASSPQGRDYGYTF. CDR3 DNA sequence: TGTGCCAGTAGTCCGCAGGGTCGCGACTATGGCTACACCTTC.